This T cell receptor (beta chain) is drawn from a study of T cells in Graves' hyperthyroidism and ophthalmopathy. This CDR3 has 22 residues. Unmatched junction bases numbered 13, after V lost 0 bases and J lost 0 bases. Germline CDR1 and CDR2: PRHDT and FYEKMQ (reference sequence). Blood from later-ophthalmopathy patients was taken at first hyperthyroidism diagnosis. PBMCs stemmed from about 9.7 ml fresh peripheral blood. Regions amplified from RNA transcripts were the TCR beta CDR3 regions. In the first-round RT-PCR of the TCR CDR3, the HTBI primer set was used. Via MiXCR, TCRdb re-called the multiplex PCR reads, giving one row per CDR3 protein. The table records under 300,000 distinct CDR3 sequences, approximately 16% of them present only once.

The TCR comes from a woman aged 50 to 65 with Graves' hyperthyroidism that later progressed to Graves' ophthalmopathy. The sequencing input was blood. V is TRBV13 and J is TRBJ2-2; 13 bases are shared with TRBD2. The chain's CDR3 is CASSLGLRGLAGFRTNTGELFF. The CDR3 nucleotides read TGTGCCAGCAGCTTAGGCCTAAGGGGACTAGCGGGATTTAGAACGAACACCGGGGAGCTGTTTTTT.